The entry below gives a single T cell receptor (beta chain) sequence along with its context. The antigen it recognizes is unknown. Base-call qualities are not available, and no considerably larger clone is one nucleotide away. The library was built by means of the immunoSEQ multiplex PCR assay. Per the source publication's procedure: A statistical classification framework was built for diagnosing cytomegalovirus status from the catalog of TCR beta chain sequences. Not all clones reach the TCRdb copy of this immuneACCESS table, which keeps in-frame sequences only. Checked studies attribute under half of the gap to unresolved V genes and leave the rest unexplained. V and J calls and clone size are copied from that table; D and trimming were computed from the DNA. This sample holds about 71,000 clones; over 90% were observed only once. The ten most abundant clones make up roughly 1% of the sample. This specimen belongs to a study of cytomegalovirus exposure and HLA in healthy donors (dated by TCRdb to about 2017). With respect to the entire study: A later analysis indicated that the 120 validation repertoires were generated on the platform also employed for the roughly 650 repertoires of the first cohort. The study aimed to test whether signatures of past pathogen exposure could be identified by cataloging public T cell receptors. Besides the first cohort of roughly 700 subjects, a separate validation cohort made up of 90 to 150 different subjects was used. To predict cytomegalovirus infection status, the study brought together high-throughput TCR immunosequencing, statistical association of individual TCRs with disease status, and machine learning.

The germline V gene (reference sequence) provides CDR1 LNHNV and CDR2 YYDKDF. The CDR3 contains 13 residues, cysteine and phenylalanine counted. Only the CDR3 DNA stays, 39 bases, in frame from base 1. Unmatched junction bases come to 5, with V trimmed by 4 bases and J by 6 bases. Separate from the approximately 700-subject first cohort, the validation cohort of about 110 subjects was the group to which the donors belonged. General findings and caveats noted by the study authors: The classifier was reported to diagnose cytomegalovirus status with high specificity and sensitivity in both the original and validation cohorts. A few of the identified cytomegalovirus-associated TCR beta chains were confirmed in vitro to be specific for cytomegalovirus antigens. A later analysis had no HLA typing for the validation cohort, so co-occurrence there was scored across all 110 or so repertoires. Most TCR sequences were seen in very few donors, while some public TCRs were found in many individuals. In a later analysis, TCRs clustered in the first cohort were found to also tend to co-occur in the 100 to 150 validation repertoires, with roughly 93% of cluster scores above 0. It was suggested by the authors that the approach could potentially be generalized to other disease states and immunological phenotypes. The study listed around 160 TCR beta chains as associated with cytomegalovirus.

The sample was PBMCs. Recombination joined TRBV15 with TRBJ1-2; 7 central bases correspond to TRBD1. The clonotype was recovered from a woman aged 18-30 years in good health and CMV-seronegative. The DNA sequence is as follows: TGTGCCACCAGCATGGGCCAGGGGGATGGCTACACCTTC. Its protein product is CATSMGQGDGYTF.